The text below deals with one T cell receptor (beta chain). At least ten counts were recorded for this clone. Its antigen specificity is not known. No base qualities exist here, and no much larger clone lies one base off it. The CDR3 has 15 amino acids, counting the end cysteine and phenylalanine. Of the read, only the CDR3 DNA is kept; its 45 bases are in frame from base 1. At the junction V is shortened by 8 bases and J by 4 bases, with 19 bases in between. The germline V gene yields MDHEN for CDR1 and SYDVKM for CDR2. These data come from a study of blood T cell repertoires in COVID-19 (dated by TCRdb to 2019 to 2021). Study-level background: Samples covering the acute and convalescent phases of COVID-19 were provided by collaborators in the United States, Italy and Spain. The repertoires were released in a freely available public database intended as a resource for research on the immune response to SARS-CoV-2. The dataset comprised deeply sampled blood TCRbeta repertoires from subjects exposed to, actively infected with, or recovered from COVID-19. The prospective study material was composed of cDNA or gDNA derived from T cells, B-cell-depleted T cells, or PBMCs. Nearly every sample came with metadata listing a de-identified subject ID, COVID-19 status, age in years and sex. The samples were drawn from the first 160 participants of the ongoing ImmuneRACE study and from 950 to 1,500 subjects provided by 6 global collaborators. HLA class I and class II types, where available, came from metadata supplied by the sample provider rather than from assay-based typing.

The collaborating institutions used their own protocols to collect whole blood in K2EDTA tubes. For TCRbeta analysis, collaborator samples were shipped as frozen whole blood, as isolated PBMCs, or as DNA extracted from either sample type. Broad study findings and their caveats: The amount of clinical and demographic metadata varied by source and participant and was provided uncurated.

TCRbeta CDR3 regions were amplified from genomic DNA using the immunoSEQ Assay, a bias-controlled multiplex PCR. Turning to the authors' computational methods: Nucleated cell counts per sample were estimated from amplification of reference gene primers within the assay. To quantify the absolute abundance of each unique TCRbeta CDR3 rearrangement, sequence reads were collapsed and filtered. Productive Simpson clonality was computed per sample as the square root of Simpson's diversity index over productive rearrangements. The immuneACCESS repertoire file appears here via TCRdb, limited to in-frame rearrangements. These files lack a portion of the clones; in checked studies, under half of the deficit traces to unresolved V genes, and the cause of the others is not known. The V and J calls and clone size were taken over from that table, and D and trimming were inferred from the DNA. In this sample the table shows approximately 220,000 clones, around 85% of which occur a single time. The ten largest account for roughly 0.7% of the sample.

This sequence was found in a man aged 35 to 55 with acute or convalescent COVID-19. The chain is encoded by TRBV28 joined to TRBJ2-3; TRBD2 might be the D gene, on 6 matching bases. Sequencing was performed on peripheral blood. The CDR3 amino acid sequence is: CASLLGGEFADTQYF. The DNA is as follows: TGTGCCAGCCTCCTTGGCGGGGAGTTCGCAGATACGCAGTATTTT.